The 14 T cell receptor beta chains in this list originate from one sample, sequenced in a study of blood T cell repertoires in COVID-19. Clones were read by immunoSEQ multiplex PCR, and TCRdb kept only the in-frame ones, dropping some. Among about 75,000 clones listed, 70% to 80% were seen once. Specimen: peripheral blood. The receptors come from a woman aged 80 or older with active or convalescent COVID-19.

V and J are TRBV5-4 and TRBJ1-4; D is possibly TRBD1 (6 bases). The germline V gene encodes CDR1 SGHNT and CDR2 YYREEE (reference sequence). CDR3 length: 15 amino acids. V was clipped by 4 bases and J by 6 bases, with 16 bases between them. The CDR3 DNA reads TGTGCCAGCAGCCACAACAGGGCCGTGGATGAAAAACTGTTTTTT. Residues: CASSHNRAVDEKLFF.

The J gene is TRBJ2-7, the V gene TRBV27; unclear D gene. The CDR3 covers 13 residues. V gave up 3 bases and J gave up 7 bases, with 13 bases separating them. Per the germline V gene, CDR1 is MNHEY and CDR2 is SMNVEV (reference sequence). In DNA form, the CDR3 reads TGTGCCAGCAGTTTTCGAGGAGTCGGGGAGCAGTACTTC. As protein: CASSFRGVGEQYF.

The J gene is TRBJ2-6, the V gene TRBV18; perhaps TRBD2 as D (6 bases). This CDR3 has 20 amino acids. V was clipped by 2 bases and J by 0 bases, with 20 bases between them. The germline V gene encodes CDR1 KGHSH and CDR2 LQKENI. The DNA of the CDR3 is TGTGCCAGCTCACCAGCGAATACCGGGACTGGGTTCTCTGGGGCCAACGTCCTGACTTTC. This codes for CASSPANTGTGFSGANVLTF.

The rearrangement uses TRBV6-5 and TRBJ2-7; 7 bases match TRBD1. V lost 6 bases and J lost 5; bases outside the gene matches: 7. Germline CDR1 is MNHEY and CDR2 is SVGAGI. This CDR3 region has 13 residues. This CDR3 reads CASRATGTHEQYF. CDR3 bases: TGTGCCAGCAGAGCGACAGGGACCCACGAGCAGTACTTC.

This sequence joins TRBV28 and TRBJ2-7; weak D call: TRBD2 (5 bases). This CDR3 comprises 12 residues. Germline assignment: CDR1 MDHEN and CDR2 SYDVKM. Trimming removed 7 bases from V and 6 bases from J, with 13 bases in between. In nucleotides, the CDR3 is TGTGCCAGCACCGGGGTACTACGCGAGCAGTACTTC. It encodes CASTGVLREQYF.

The chain combines TRBV4-1 with TRBJ1-5, with D perhaps TRBD1 (5 bases). Germline CDR1 and CDR2: MGHRA and YSYEKL. The V end lost 3 bases, the J end lost 6 bases, and 12 bases lay between the germline ends. This CDR3 contains 14 residues. The CDR3 DNA follows: TGCGCCAGCAGCCAGCAAACAGGCACTCAGCCCCAGCATTTT. Translating it yields CASSQQTGTQPQHF.

This rearrangement joins TRBV7-9 to TRBJ1-2; tentative D call: TRBD1 (5 bases). Germline V gives CDR1 SEHNR, CDR2 FQNEAQ (reference sequence). This CDR3 is 14 amino acids long. V gave up 0 bases and J gave up 4 bases, with 9 bases separating them. The CDR3 DNA follows: TGTGCCAGCAGCTTAGCAGGGGTTAGCTATGGCTACACCTTC. This translates into CASSLAGVSYGYTF.

The chain recombines TRBV5-5 with TRBJ2-7; the D is unclear. This CDR3 spans 17 amino acids. V was shortened by 2 bases and J by 9 bases, with 27 bases between the two germline ends. The germline V gene has CDR1 SGHKS and CDR2 YYEKEE (reference sequence). CDR3 in amino acids: CASSLHPPTNPTTMQYF. The CDR3 nucleotides read TGTGCCAGCAGCTTACACCCCCCAACGAACCCAACTACGATGCAGTACTTC.

The chain joins TRBV19 to TRBJ2-1, with D possibly being TRBD2 (6 bases). The germline CDR1 and CDR2 sequences are LNHDA and SQIVND (reference sequence). V was trimmed by 7 bases and J by 1 base, leaving 20 bases between them. CDR3 size: 17 residues. The CDR3 bases are TGTGCCAGTATTAGCGGAGGACCGGGCCCTTCCTACAATGAGCAGTTCTTC. Protein sequence: CASISGGPGPSYNEQFF.

The chain uses TRBV25-1 and TRBJ1-1; 8 bases map to TRBD1. Trimming cost V 1 base and J 5 bases; bases outside gene matches: 6. Germline V gene lookup returns CDR1 MGHDK and CDR2 SYGVNS. This CDR3 has 15 residues. Here the CDR3 DNA reads TGTGCCAGCAGTGAATTGTCAGGGGGCCGGACTGAAGCTTTCTTT. This sequence encodes CASSELSGGRTEAFF.

The sample holds a few counts of this clone. The CDR3 is CASRPRDREKLFF. The CDR3 bases are TGTGCCAGCAGACCCCGGGACAGGGAAAAACTGTTTTTT. The chain uses TRBV6-5 and TRBJ1-4; 8 bases are shared with TRBD1. This CDR3 has 13 residues. Looked up from germline, CDR1 is MNHEY and CDR2 is SVGAGI. Trimming cost V 6 bases and J 8 bases; bases outside gene matches: 5.

This chain uses TRBV27 with TRBJ2-7; 9 bases line up with TRBD1. The CDR3 runs to 14 residues. The trim removed 5 bases at V and 2 bases at J, leaving 4 bases unmatched. The V gene's germline CDR1 is MNHEY and CDR2 SMNVEV (reference sequence). In DNA, the CDR3 is TGTGCCAGCAGTACCCGGACAGGGGCCTACGAGCAGTACTTC. Protein: CASSTRTGAYEQYF.

J is TRBJ1-3 and V is TRBV7-2, with 11 bases matching TRBD1. Trimming removed 10 bases from V and 4 bases from J; junction bases left unmatched: 12. Germline V CDR1 and CDR2: SGHTA, FQGNSA. This CDR3 region has 16 residues. The CDR3 is CAIADRGRSSGNTIYF. In DNA, the CDR3 is TGTGCCATTGCGGACAGGGGGCGTTCTTCCGGAAACACCATATATTTT.

In nucleotides, the CDR3 is TGTGCCAGCAGACTACAGGGGGCGCCCAACGAGCAGTACTTC. Amino acid sequence: CASRLQGAPNEQYF. The V call is TRBV28, the J call TRBJ2-7; 9 bases map to TRBD1. Germline V lookup: CDR1 MDHEN, CDR2 SYDVKM. The CDR3 loop spans 14 amino acids. The junction had 8 bases not matched to a gene; V was cut back by 6 bases and J by 5 bases.